This entry is about one T cell receptor beta chain. Its specificity is unknown. Germline V gene sequence: CDR1 SGDLS, CDR2 YYNGEE. V lost 4 bases to trimming and J lost 7 bases; unmatched junction nucleotides: 8. The CDR3 has 16 residues. The naive CD8 subset, CD45RO-negative cells positively selected for CCR7, excluded terminally differentiated effector memory CD45RA+ cells. Donors were Caucasian adults residing in Nashville, Tennessee, USA. The data belong to a study of shared clonotypes between healthy human individuals. At the level of the study: Used for every donor were three CD4 naive, three CD4 memory, two CD8 naive and one CD8 memory plate.

Study conclusions and caveats: Generally, naive subsets came out with larger estimated richness than memory subsets.

Assay execution proceeded at the deep level. Clones were sequenced by immunoSEQ multiplex PCR, and TCRdb holds only the in-frame ones, with some missing. Of more than 2 million clones listed, about 95% are singletons. The rearrangement joins TRBV9 to TRBJ2-3; TRBD2 matches at 14 bases. The sequenced sample consisted of naive CD8+ T cells sorted from blood. This TCR was sampled from a man aged 18 to 29 in good health. The CDR3 nucleotides read TGTGCCAGCAGCCCAGGGACTAGCGGGAGATCGAATACGCAGTATTTT. Protein: CASSPGTSGRSNTQYF.